These 28 T cell receptor beta chains came from one sample sequenced in a study. One entry per CDR3 protein results from TCRdb running MiXCR on the RT-PCR reads. There are about 700,000 distinct CDR3 sequences in the sample; approximately 15% occur only once, and 3% to 4.5% lies in the top ten. The source material was memory CD4+ T cells from blood. These receptors all come from a female donor in good health, serving as a healthy control.

This clonotype showed up just a few times. The chain carries TRBV10-3 and TRBJ2-4; TRBD2 aligns across 8 bases. This CDR3 comprises 15 residues. In germline, CDR1 is ENHRY, CDR2 SYGVKD. V shed 6 bases, J shed 2 bases, and the junction held 6 bases outside the gene matches. CDR3 nucleotide sequence: TGTGCCATCAGCGATAAGCGGGGGTCCAAAAACATTCAGTACTTC. Translating it yields CAISDKRGSKNIQYF.

This clonotype was counted ten times or more. The chain carries TRBV20-1 and TRBJ1-1; the D gene is possibly TRBD1 (6 bases). Germline V gives CDR1 DFQATT, CDR2 SNEGSKA (reference sequence). The CDR3 consists of 13 residues. Between the trimmed V and J ends, which lost 6 bases and 6 bases, there was a span of 17 bases. The CDR3 sequence: CSASGHLGAEAFF. Written as DNA, the CDR3 is TGCAGTGCGTCGGGACACCTTGGCGCTGAAGCTTTCTTT.

This clonotype was observed many times. The chain uses TRBV7-3 and TRBJ1-2; D perhaps matches TRBD1 (5 bases). The V end lost 5 bases, the J end lost 6 bases, and 16 bases lay between the germline ends. The germline V gene has CDR1 SGHTA and CDR2 FQGTGA. The CDR3 extends over 14 amino acids. The CDR3 reads CASSLGAGTDGYTF. As DNA, the CDR3 is TGTGCCAGCAGCCTAGGGGCAGGGACGGATGGCTACACCTTC.

The gene calls are TRBV6-2 or TRBV6-3 and TRBJ2-7; 13 nucleotides agree with TRBD2. CDR1 is MNHEY, CDR2 SVGEGT, per germline. Trimming took 6 bases from V and 2 from J; bases not matched to a gene: 10. The CDR3 loop spans 17 amino acids. The CDR3 reads CASRPPGLAGRTYEQYF. The CDR3 coding sequence is TGTGCCAGCAGACCGCCGGGACTAGCGGGGAGGACCTACGAGCAGTACTTC.

This clonotype was counted many times. The rearrangement links TRBV5-8 to TRBJ1-2; D perhaps matches TRBD1 (5 bases). V was shortened by 0 bases and J by 3 bases, with 9 bases between the two germline ends. This CDR3 spans 14 amino acids. The germline CDR1 and CDR2 sequences are SGHTS and YDEGEE. The DNA for the CDR3 is TGTGCCAGCAGCTTGGTAGGGACTGACTATGGCTACACCTTC. Encoded protein: CASSLVGTDYGYTF.

This rearrangement joins TRBV5-1 to TRBJ2-1; 8 bases are a match to TRBD1. V gave up 2 bases and J gave up 6 bases; unmatched junction bases: 7. This CDR3 region has 15 residues. From germline, CDR1 is SGHRS and CDR2 YFSETQ. The CDR3 here is CASSFEDRDSNEQFF. CDR3 sequence (DNA): TGCGCCAGCAGCTTTGAGGACAGGGATTCCAATGAGCAGTTCTTC.

The gene calls are TRBV18 and TRBJ1-3, with D unclear. The CDR3 is 15 residues long. V lost 2 bases and J 0 bases, leaving 8 bases between the germline ends. CDR1 and CDR2 (germline): KGHSH, LQKENI. Written as DNA, the CDR3 is TGTGCCAGCTCACCAACAGAAAGCTCTGGAAACACCATATATTTT. Translated, it gives CASSPTESSGNTIYF.

This clonotype was seen many times. The rearrangement uses TRBV15 and TRBJ2-4; tentative D call: TRBD1 (5 bases). The CDR3 is 15 amino acids. Looked up from germline, CDR1 is LNHNV and CDR2 is YYDKDF (reference sequence). The germline V and J ends were trimmed by 2 bases and 3 bases, with 11 bases remaining between them. CDR3 region: CATSRSDSLKNIQYF. DNA of the CDR3: TGTGCCACCAGCAGATCAGACAGTCTCAAAAACATTCAGTACTTC.

V gene TRBV12-3 or TRBV12-4 combines with J gene TRBJ2-7; no definite D call. The CDR3 totals 14 residues. V lost 6 bases and J lost 2, with 14 bases in between. In DNA form, the CDR3 reads TGTGCCAGCAGCCGCGAGTCGGGCCCCTACGAGCAGTACTTC. Its protein is CASSRESGPYEQYF.

This clonotype was seen more than once but under ten times. The chain uses TRBV28 and TRBJ2-2; the D is unclear. The CDR3 sequence is 14 residues long. The germline V gene has CDR1 MDHEN and CDR2 SYDVKM. Trimming left V 9 bases short and J 2 bases short, with 13 bases between. CDR3 nucleotide sequence: TGTGCCAGTCGGTCATCCTCAAACACCGGGGAGCTGTTTTTT. Its translation: CASRSSSNTGELFF. Filled out from reference TRBV28 and TRBJ2-2, the complete variable domain reads DVKVTQSSRYLVKRTGEKVFLECVQDMDHENMFWYRQDPGLGLRLIYFSYDVKMKEKGDIPEGYSVSREKKERFSLILESASTNQTSMYLCASRSSSNTGELFFGEGSRLTVL.

This clonotype was seen a handful of times. The rearrangement uses TRBV27 and TRBJ1-1; 9 bases agree with TRBD1. V trimming: 6 bases; J trimming: 4 bases; junction bases outside the gene matches: 12. The CDR3 length is 16 residues. Germline CDR1 is MNHEY and CDR2 is SMNVEV (reference sequence). The CDR3 DNA sequence: TGTGCCAGCAGCTCGGACAGGGGTGAATTGGCCACTGAAGCTTTCTTT. Protein product: CASSSDRGELATEAFF.

This clonotype showed up just a few times. This sequence joins TRBV30 and TRBJ2-3; D unresolved. Germline V gene lookup returns CDR1 GTSNPN and CDR2 SVGIG (reference sequence). The CDR3 consists of 11 residues. Between the trimmed V and J ends, which lost 2 bases and 4 bases, there was a span of 4 bases. CDR3 DNA: TGTGCCTGGAGTCAAGCAGATACGCAGTATTTT. It translates to CAWSQADTQYF.

The chain is built from TRBV5-6 and TRBJ2-5; D uncertain. CDR1 is SGHDT and CDR2 is YYEEEE in the germline V gene. With 1 base removed from V and 10 bases from J, the gap between germline ends came to 14 bases. This CDR3 comprises 13 residues. Here the CDR3 reads CASSLYVIEDQYF. CDR3 DNA sequence: TGTGCCAGCAGCTTGTACGTAATCGAGGACCAGTACTTC.

In its sample, this clonotype was seen a few times. The chain links TRBV5-1 to TRBJ2-5; 7 bases line up with TRBD1. Trimming removed 0 bases from V and 1 base from J; junction bases left unmatched: 3. The CDR3 contains 15 residues. CDR1 and CDR2 from the germline V gene are SGHRS and YFSETQ. CDR3 amino acids: CASSLGDRTQETQYF. CDR3 DNA: TGCGCCAGCAGCTTGGGGGACAGAACCCAAGAGACCCAGTACTTC. Full variable domain (rest looked up from reference TRBV5-1 and TRBJ2-5): KAGVTQTPRYLIKTRGQQVTLSCSPISGHRSVSWYQQTPGQGLQFLFEYFSETQRNKGNFPGRFSGRQFSNSRSEMNVSTLELGDSALYLCASSLGDRTQETQYFGPGTRLLVL.

This clonotype was seen a few times. The J gene is TRBJ1-3, the V gene TRBV30, with 9 bases identical to TRBD1. From germline, CDR1 is GTSNPN and CDR2 SVGIG (reference sequence). This CDR3 is built from 15 residues. The junction had 5 bases not matched to a gene; V was cut back by 3 bases and J by 2 bases. The CDR3 nucleotides read TGTGCCTGGAGAGGACGACAGGGGGCTGGAAACACCATATATTTT. As protein: CAWRGRQGAGNTIYF.

This clonotype was counted between two and nine times. The chain employs TRBV29-1 and TRBJ2-1; either TRBD1 or TRBD2 may supply D (7 bases each). Germline V lookup: CDR1 SQVTM, CDR2 ANQGSEA. With 5 bases removed from V and 8 bases from J, the gap between germline ends came to 19 bases. The CDR3 has 14 residues. The CDR3 DNA reads TGCAGCGTTTTTACCCTACAGGGGAGGGATGAGCAGTTCTTC. Translated, it gives CSVFTLQGRDEQFF.

The sample holds a few counts of this clonotype. V gene TRBV12-3 or TRBV12-4 combines with J gene TRBJ2-7; D gene uncertain. V dropped 4 bases and J dropped 0 bases, with 10 bases sitting between them. The CDR3 loop spans 14 amino acids. The CDR3 sequence: CASSSSVSSYEQYF. The CDR3 DNA sequence: TGTGCCAGCAGTTCGTCAGTTTCCTCCTACGAGCAGTACTTC.

The chain uses TRBV10-3 and TRBJ1-2; 8 bases are a match to TRBD1. Germline-derived CDR1 and CDR2 are ENHRY and SYGVKD. The length of the CDR3 is 17 residues. V shed 5 bases and J 2 bases; nucleotides not matched to a gene: 13. This chain's CDR3 is CAISRDRRGQRNYGYTF. For the CDR3, the DNA is TGTGCCATCAGTCGCGACCGCAGGGGGCAAAGGAACTATGGCTACACCTTC.

The CDR3 DNA sequence: TGTGCCAGCAGCCAAGATCGGGCGGGAATAAACTCTGGGGCCAACGTCCTGACTTTC. The encoded protein is CASSQDRAGINSGANVLTF. The genes are TRBV14 and TRBJ2-6; weak D call: TRBD2 (6 bases). V dropped 0 bases and J dropped 0 bases, with 15 bases sitting between them. The CDR3 consists of 19 residues. Germline lookup yields CDR1 SGHDN and CDR2 FVKESK. Using reference TRBV14 and TRBJ2-6 for the parts outside the CDR3, the full variable domain is EAGVTQFPSHSVIEKGQTVTLRCDPISGHDNLYWYRRVMGKEIKFLLHFVKESKQDESGMPNNRFLAERTGGTYSTLKVQPAELEDSGVYFCASSQDRAGINSGANVLTFGAGSRLTVL.

The DNA of the CDR3 is TGTGCCAGCACCACGACTAGAGGGCAAGAGACCCAGTACTTC. It encodes CASTTTRGQETQYF. This chain joins TRBV11-2 and TRBJ2-5, with TRBD2 as a possible D gene (6 bases). Germline assignment: CDR1 SGHAT and CDR2 FQNNGV. This CDR3 contains 14 residues. V gave up 7 bases and J gave up 2 bases, with 14 bases separating them.

This chain joins TRBV5-1 and TRBJ2-1; no clear D. V was cut by 4 bases and J by 7 bases, with 18 bases left in between. There are 15 residues in the CDR3. CDR1 is SGHRS, CDR2 YFSETQ, per germline. DNA of the CDR3: TGCGCCAGCAGCGCTACCTACGGAGCGTGGAATGAGCAGTTCTTC. It is translated as CASSATYGAWNEQFF. Supplemented by reference TRBV5-1 and TRBJ2-1, the full variable domain reads KAGVTQTPRYLIKTRGQQVTLSCSPISGHRSVSWYQQTPGQGLQFLFEYFSETQRNKGNFPGRFSGRQFSNSRSEMNVSTLELGDSALYLCASSATYGAWNEQFFGPGTRLTVL.

The V call is TRBV7-2, the J call TRBJ2-7; 7 nucleotides align to TRBD1. V trimming: 1 base; J trimming: 2 bases; junction bases outside the gene matches: 8. Looked up from germline, CDR1 is SGHTA and CDR2 is FQGNSA. CDR3 length: 16 residues. The CDR3 is CASSLVAGTDTYEQYF. CDR3 sequence (DNA): TGTGCCAGCAGCTTAGTTGCCGGGACAGATACCTACGAGCAGTACTTC.

This clonotype was seen more than once but under ten times. The chain carries TRBV12-3 or TRBV12-4 and TRBJ2-2, with D uncertain. The CDR3 covers 12 residues. V lost 4 bases to trimming and J lost 6 bases, with 6 bases between them. The CDR3, as DNA: TGTGCCAGCAGTTCCTCCGCCGGGGAGCTGTTTTTT. The encoded protein is CASSSSAGELFF.

In this sample, this clonotype turned up many times. V usage is TRBV6-5 and J usage is TRBJ1-6; D is undetermined. The germline V gene has CDR1 MNHEY and CDR2 SVGAGI. The CDR3 runs to 14 residues. V gave up 6 bases and J gave up 9 bases, with 15 bases separating them. The CDR3 nucleotides read TGTGCCAGCAGGCCGCAGTCAAGCCCTTCACCCCTCCACTTT. It yields the protein CASRPQSSPSPLHF.

This clonotype appeared a few times. The chain uses TRBV2 and TRBJ2-7, with a weak D call TRBD1 (6 bases). Germline V gene sequence: CDR1 SNHLY, CDR2 FYNNEI. This CDR3 has 16 amino acids. V lost 7 bases and J lost 5, with 24 bases in between. Here the CDR3 DNA reads TGTGCCAGCACCCTCGGAAGGGACACCTCAACCCACGAGCAGTACTTC. Translation gives CASTLGRDTSTHEQYF.

The V call is TRBV6-5, the J call TRBJ2-7; maybe TRBD2 (5 bases). Trimming took off 4 bases at V and 1 base at J, with 17 bases between the two ends. The CDR3 is made up of 16 amino acids. Germline values: CDR1 MNHEY, CDR2 SVGAGI. The chain's CDR3 is CASSSLTSGSSYEQYF. In DNA, the CDR3 is TGTGCCAGCAGTTCCCTGACGAGCGGAAGTTCCTACGAGCAGTACTTC.

This chain uses TRBV27 with TRBJ2-7; 7 bases map to TRBD1. The V segment lost 3 bases and the J segment 2 bases; nucleotides outside the gene matches: 7. CDR3 length: 15 amino acids. Germline CDR1 and CDR2: MNHEY and SMNVEV (reference sequence). The CDR3: CASSFLGQTAYEQYF. The CDR3 bases are TGTGCCAGCAGTTTTTTGGGACAGACAGCCTACGAGCAGTACTTC.

The chain uses TRBV12-3 or TRBV12-4 and TRBJ2-7; unclear D gene. V was trimmed by 3 bases and J by 5 bases, leaving 17 bases between them. The CDR3 runs to 15 residues. CDR3 nucleotides: TGTGCCAGCAGTTTTAAATACCCTGCTAGAGACGAGCAGTACTTC. Amino acid sequence: CASSFKYPARDEQYF.